This record looks at one T cell receptor beta chain sequence and its context. J lost 5 bases, V lost 5 bases, and 5 bases had no gene match. Germline-derived CDR1 and CDR2 are MNHNS and SASEGT. The CDR3 is 13 amino acids. The data were obtained in a study of control samples from healthy donors and cancer patients. Repertoires were generated with immunoSEQ multiplex PCR, while TCRdb's copy carries only in-frame clones and drops some. The sample lists around 180,000 clones, roughly 92% occurring once. The clonotype originates from a woman between 18 and 29 years old in good health. Sequences were obtained from blood. V is TRBV6-1 and J is TRBJ2-5; 7 bases align to TRBD1. The DNA for the CDR3 is TGTGCCAGCAGTTCCGGACAGGAGGAGACCCAGTACTTC. Translating gives CASSSGQEETQYF.